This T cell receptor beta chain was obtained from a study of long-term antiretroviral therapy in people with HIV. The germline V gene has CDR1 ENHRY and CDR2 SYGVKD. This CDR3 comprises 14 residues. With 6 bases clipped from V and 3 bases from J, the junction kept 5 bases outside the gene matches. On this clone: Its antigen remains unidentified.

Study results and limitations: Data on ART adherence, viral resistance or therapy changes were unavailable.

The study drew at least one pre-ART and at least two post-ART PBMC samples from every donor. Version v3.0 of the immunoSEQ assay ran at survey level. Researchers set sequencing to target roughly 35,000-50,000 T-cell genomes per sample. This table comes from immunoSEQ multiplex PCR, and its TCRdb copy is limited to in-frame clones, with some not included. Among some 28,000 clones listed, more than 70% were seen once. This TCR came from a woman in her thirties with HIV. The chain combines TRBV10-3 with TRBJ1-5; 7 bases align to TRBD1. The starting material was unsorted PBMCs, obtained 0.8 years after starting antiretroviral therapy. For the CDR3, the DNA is TGTGCCATCAGCTCGGGACAGAACAATCAGCCCCAGCATTTT. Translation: CAISSGQNNQPQHF.